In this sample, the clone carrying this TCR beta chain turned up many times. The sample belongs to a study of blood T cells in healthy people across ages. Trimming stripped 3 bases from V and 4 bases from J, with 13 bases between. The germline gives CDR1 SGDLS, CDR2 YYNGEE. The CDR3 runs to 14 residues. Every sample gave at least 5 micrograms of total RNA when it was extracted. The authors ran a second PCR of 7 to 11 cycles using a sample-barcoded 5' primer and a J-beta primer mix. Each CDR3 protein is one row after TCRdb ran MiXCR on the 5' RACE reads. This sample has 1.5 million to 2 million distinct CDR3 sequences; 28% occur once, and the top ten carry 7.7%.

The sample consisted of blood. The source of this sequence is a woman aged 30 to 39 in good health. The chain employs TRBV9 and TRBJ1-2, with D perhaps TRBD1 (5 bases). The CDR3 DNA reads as TGTGCCAGCAGCGAGGGGAGACAAGGCTATGGCTACACCTTC. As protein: CASSEGRQGYGYTF. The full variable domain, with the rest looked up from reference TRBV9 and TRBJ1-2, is DSGVTQTPKHLITATGQRVTLRCSPRSGDLSVYWYQQSLDQGLQFLIQYYNGEERAKGNILERFSAQQFPDLHSELNLSSLELGDSALYFCASSEGRQGYGYTFGSGTRLTVV.